The TCR beta chain under discussion was sequenced for a study of T-cell reconstitution after alpha-beta-depleted transplantation in children. The study, taken as a whole, reports: Surviving recipient cells, namely T cells and thymic progenitors, were the source of high day-60 TCRbeta diversity in some patients. Once a year had passed after transplant, T-cell counts and diversity came mostly from newly produced T cells. Reportedly, alpha-beta T cells present about two months post-transplant originated from several hundred expanded clones of graft origin.

Preparation of the TCRbeta library involved a method that used unique molecular identifiers. TCRdb reanalysed the PCR reads using MiXCR and keeps one entry per CDR3 protein. The sample records 240,000 or so distinct CDR3 sequences, 7.5% to 9.5% being singletons. This clonotype was counted many times. Its antigen is unknown. The CDR3 sequence is 13 residues long. V was clipped by 3 bases and J by 7 bases; unmatched bases: 5. Germline V gives CDR1 LGHDT, CDR2 YNNKEL (reference sequence). The material sequenced was PBMCs, mostly from graft donor cells, taken 180 days after TCRalphabeta/CD19-depleted stem cell transplant. The source of this sequence is a male patient under 18 who had a stem cell transplant for acute lymphoblastic leukemia, so the T cells may come from the graft donor. This chain links TRBV3-1 with TRBJ1-2; TRBD1 matches 7 bases. The DNA of the CDR3 is TGTGCCAGCAGCCAGGGACAGACTCCTGGCTACACCTTC. It is translated as CASSQGQTPGYTF.